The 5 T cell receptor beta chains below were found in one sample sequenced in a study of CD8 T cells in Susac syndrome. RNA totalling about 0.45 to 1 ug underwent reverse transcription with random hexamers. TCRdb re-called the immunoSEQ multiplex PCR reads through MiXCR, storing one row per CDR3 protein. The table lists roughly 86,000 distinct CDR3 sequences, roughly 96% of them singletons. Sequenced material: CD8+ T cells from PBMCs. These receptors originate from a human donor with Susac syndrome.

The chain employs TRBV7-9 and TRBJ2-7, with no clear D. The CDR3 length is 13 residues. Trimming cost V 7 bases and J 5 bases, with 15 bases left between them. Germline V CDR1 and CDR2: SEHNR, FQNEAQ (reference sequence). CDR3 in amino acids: CASTDIVSDEQYF. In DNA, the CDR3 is TGTGCCAGCACCGATATCGTCAGCGACGAGCAGTACTTC. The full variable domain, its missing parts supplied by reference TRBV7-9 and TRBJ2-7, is DTGVSQNPRHKITKRGQNVTFRCDPISEHNRLYWYRQTLGQGPEFLTYFQNEAQLEKSRLLSDRFSAERPKGSFSTLEIQRTEQGDSAMYLCASTDIVSDEQYFGPGTRLTVT.

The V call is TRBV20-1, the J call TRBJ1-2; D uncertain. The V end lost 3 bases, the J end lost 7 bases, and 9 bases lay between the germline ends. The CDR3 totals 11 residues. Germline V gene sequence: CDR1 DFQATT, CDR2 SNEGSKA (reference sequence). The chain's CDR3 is CSASRPPGYTF. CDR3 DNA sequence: TGCAGTGCTAGCCGGCCACCTGGCTACACCTTC.

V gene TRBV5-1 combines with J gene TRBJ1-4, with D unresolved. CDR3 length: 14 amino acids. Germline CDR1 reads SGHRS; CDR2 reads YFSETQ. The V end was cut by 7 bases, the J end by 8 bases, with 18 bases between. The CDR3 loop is CASGAELEGEKLFF. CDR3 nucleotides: TGCGCCAGCGGTGCGGAGCTGGAAGGGGAAAAACTGTTTTTT.

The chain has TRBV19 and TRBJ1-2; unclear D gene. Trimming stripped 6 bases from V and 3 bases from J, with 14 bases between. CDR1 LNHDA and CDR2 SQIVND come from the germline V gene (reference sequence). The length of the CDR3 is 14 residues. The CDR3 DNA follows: TGTGCCAGTAGCCCACCAGGAATTCACTATGGCTACACCTTC. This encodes CASSPPGIHYGYTF.

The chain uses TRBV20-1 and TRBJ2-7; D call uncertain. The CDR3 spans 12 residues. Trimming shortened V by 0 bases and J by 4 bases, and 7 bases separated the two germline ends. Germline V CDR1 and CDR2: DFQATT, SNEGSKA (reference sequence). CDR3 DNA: TGCAGTGCTAGAGATGGACGGTACGAGCAGTACTTC. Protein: CSARDGRYEQYF.